The 3 T cell receptor beta chains below come from one sample, sequenced in a study of shared clonotypes between healthy human individuals (dated by TCRdb to 2018 to 2021). The protocol used for the library was the immunoSEQ multiplex PCR assay. Sourced from immuneACCESS, this table was stored by TCRdb with only in-frame sequences that have V and J called. A share of the clones is absent; for the studies checked, an unresolved V gene accounts for under half, and the remainder has no known explanation. The sample includes 2,100,000 or so clones, with approximately 96% observed a single time. The ten top clones hold around 0.13% of the sample. Sequencing input: naive CD4+ T cells sorted from blood. Sample cell subset or site, as interpreted from the label and publication: CD45RA+ positively selected. The receptors derive from a man in his late teens or twenties in good health.

The CDR3 sequence: CAWSKGRMYGYTF. The DNA for the CDR3 is TGTGCCTGGAGTAAAGGCAGGATGTATGGCTACACCTTC. The rearrangement joins TRBV30 to TRBJ1-2; no clear D gene. Per germline, CDR1 GTSNPN and CDR2 SVGIG (reference sequence). Trimming took 2 bases from V and 5 from J, leaving 12 bases between them. The CDR3 spans 13 residues.

This clone was observed a single time. CDR3 DNA: TGTGCCAGCTCACCAGGACAGGGGCCTAACTACGAGCAGTACTTC. It is translated as CASSPGQGPNYEQYF. This rearrangement joins TRBV18 to TRBJ2-7, with 9 bases lining up with TRBD1. With V trimmed by 2 bases and J by 3 bases, 5 bases remained unmatched. The CDR3 extends over 15 amino acids. The germline CDR1 and CDR2 sequences are KGHSH and LQKENI.

A single count supports this clone. The chain recombines TRBV5-1 with TRBJ2-7, with 7 bases aligning to TRBD2. The CDR3 spans 15 residues. V was clipped by 2 bases and J by 3 bases; unmatched bases: 8. The germline V gene encodes CDR1 SGHRS and CDR2 YFSETQ. The CDR3 DNA is TGCGCCAGCAGCTTCCACGTAGCGGGCTTCTACGAGCAGTACTTC. Its translation is CASSFHVAGFYEQYF.